A single sample is the source of the 9 T cell receptor beta chains below, sequenced in a study of response to subunit inactivated influenza vaccine. TCRdb re-called the RT-PCR reads with MiXCR, one entry per CDR3 protein. The data show 500,000 to 550,000 distinct CDR3 sequences, with about 8% seen just once and 10% to 15% held by the top ten. Sequenced here: PBMCs from blood, sampled less than 25 months after vaccination. All receptors derive from a man aged 45 to 70 who received an inactivated influenza vaccine.

In this sample, this clonotype turned up many times. This chain links TRBV5-1 with TRBJ2-7, with a possible D match to TRBD2 (6 bases). With 0 bases removed from V and 5 bases from J, the gap between germline ends came to 12 bases. CDR3 length: 14 residues. Germline V gives CDR1 SGHRS, CDR2 YFSETQ. CDR3 residues: CASSLGREIHEQYF. Here the CDR3 DNA reads TGCGCCAGCAGCTTGGGCCGGGAGATACACGAGCAGTACTTC.

Ten or more counts support this clonotype. The CDR3 spells CATSSRVSYEQYF. The CDR3 coding sequence is TGTGCCACCAGCAGTAGGGTAAGCTACGAGCAGTACTTC. The V gene is TRBV15, the J gene TRBJ2-7; D is ambiguous. The length of the CDR3 is 13 residues. Between the trimmed V and J ends, which lost 3 bases and 3 bases, there was a span of 9 bases. The germline V gene has CDR1 LNHNV and CDR2 YYDKDF (reference sequence). The full variable domain, completed using reference TRBV15 and TRBJ2-7, is DAMVIQNPRYQVTQFGKPVTLSCSQTLNHNVMYWYQQKSSQAPKLLFHYYDKDFNNEADTPDNFQSRRPNTSFCFLDIRSPGLGDTAMYLCATSSRVSYEQYFGPGTRLTVT.

This clonotype counts as medium-sized. The chain couples TRBV12-3 or TRBV12-4 to TRBJ1-5; D might be TRBD1 (6 bases). The ends were cut back, 4 bases at V and 1 base at J, with 8 bases in the middle. The CDR3 extends over 14 amino acids. CDR3 protein: CASSYGQSNQPQHF. In DNA form, the CDR3 reads TGTGCCAGCAGTTACGGACAGAGCAATCAGCCCCAGCATTTT.

This clonotype was counted many times. The chain links TRBV3-1 to TRBJ1-6; TRBD1 agrees at 9 bases. There are 15 residues in the CDR3. The ends lost 5 bases at V and 9 bases at J; junction bases unmatched: 8. Germline CDR1 reads LGHDT; CDR2 reads YNNKEL (reference sequence). CDR3 in DNA: TGTGCCAGCAGCGCGGGACAGGGAGCCGGTTCACCCCTCCACTTT. It specifies CASSAGQGAGSPLHF.

This clonotype was recorded a few times. V is TRBV15 and J is TRBJ2-5; either TRBD1 or TRBD2 may supply D (6 bases each). V was trimmed by 0 bases and J by 5 bases, leaving 13 bases between them. Looked up from germline, CDR1 is LNHNV and CDR2 is YYDKDF (reference sequence). This CDR3 has 15 amino acids. The CDR3 protein is CATSRDPGAYETQYF. DNA for the CDR3: TGTGCCACCAGCAGAGATCCGGGGGCATACGAGACCCAGTACTTC.

There are many counts of this clonotype. This sequence joins TRBV5-1 and TRBJ2-3; D call uncertain. V shed 0 bases and J shed 2 bases, with 10 bases lying between them. CDR1 and CDR2 (germline): SGHRS, YFSETQ. The CDR3 extends over 15 amino acids. The DNA of the CDR3 is TGCGCCAGCAGCTTGGGAAGCGCCCCCACAGATACGCAGTATTTT. Encoded protein: CASSLGSAPTDTQYF.

This clonotype was observed at least ten times. The V call is TRBV12-3 or TRBV12-4, the J call TRBJ1-3, with unresolved D. CDR3 length equals 14 residues. V was trimmed by 3 bases and J by 2 bases, leaving 8 bases between them. Here the CDR3 DNA reads TGTGCCAGCAGTTTTTTCCAGCCTGGAAACACCATATATTTT. It translates to CASSFFQPGNTIYF.

This clonotype was detected ten times or more. V and J are TRBV20-1 and TRBJ2-1; 11 nucleotides line up with TRBD2. Germline loops: CDR1 DFQATT, CDR2 SNEGSKA (reference sequence). The V gene end was trimmed by 7 bases and the J gene end by 0 bases; junction bases not matched to a gene: 8. The CDR3 is 16 amino acids. The CDR3 spells CSVSGTSGVSYNEQFF. The CDR3 bases are TGCAGTGTAAGCGGGACTAGCGGTGTCTCCTACAATGAGCAGTTCTTC.

This chain connects TRBV19 to TRBJ2-7; no reliable D call. The V gene's germline CDR1 is LNHDA and CDR2 SQIVND (reference sequence). V lost 7 bases and J lost 3, with 13 bases in between. The CDR3 spans 13 residues. CDR3 sequence (DNA): TGTGCCAGTACCAAAGGTCCGCTCTACGAGCAGTACTTC. Its translation: CASTKGPLYEQYF. Full variable domain (missing parts from reference TRBV19 and TRBJ2-7): DGGITQSPKYLFRKEGQNVTLSCEQNLNHDAMYWYRQDPGQGLRLIYYSQIVNDFQKGDIAEGYSVSREKKESFPLTVTSAQKNPTAFYLCASTKGPLYEQYFGPGTRLTVT.